This T cell receptor beta chain was obtained from a study of post-analysis software for immune sequencing data. Of note for this clonotype: The target antigen is unknown.

Libraries were made from TCR beta cDNA, and they carried unique molecular identifiers. TCRdb re-called the PCR reads through MiXCR, storing one row per CDR3 protein. The table lists fewer than 850,000 distinct CDR3 sequences, about 32% of them singletons. Study results and limitations: The normalized Chao1 diversity of multiple sclerosis patients was significantly lower than that of controls.

Sequenced material: blood. This sequence was found in a girl aged 10 to 17 with multiple sclerosis.

The chain's CDR3 is CASSNGGETQYF. Written as DNA, the CDR3 is TGTGCCAGCAGCAACGGCGGGGAGACCCAGTACTTC. The V and J genes are TRBV6-2 or TRBV6-3 and TRBJ2-5; TRBD2 is a possible D gene (5 bases). Germline-derived CDR1 and CDR2 are MNHEY and SVGEGT. V was trimmed by 6 bases and J by 5 bases, leaving 10 bases between them. The CDR3 is 12 residues long.